The following is a T cell receptor beta chain sequence with its context. This CDR3 contains 15 residues. Germline V lookup: CDR1 LGHNA, CDR2 YNFKEQ. Deletions cut 7 bases from V and 4 bases from J, with 14 bases between. Alongside a J-beta primer mix, a sample-barcoded 5' primer served in a second PCR lasting roughly 6 to 11 cycles. TCRdb called the 5' RACE reads again in MiXCR, with one record for every CDR3 protein. The table lists approximately 690,000 distinct CDR3 sequences, under 65% of them singletons, with 30% to 45% in the top ten. This entry is derived from a study of blood T cells in healthy people across ages.

The sequenced sample consisted of blood. This TCR was recovered from a man aged 55 to 70 in good health. The V call is TRBV4-2, the J call TRBJ1-6, with D tentatively TRBD1 (6 bases). CDR3 sequence (DNA): TGTGCCAGCAAACCGGACAGCACGTATAATTCACCCCTCCACTTT. This encodes CASKPDSTYNSPLHF.